Presented here are 23 T cell receptor beta chains from one specimen sequenced in a study of cytomegalovirus exposure and HLA in healthy donors. The PCR had 60 Vbeta and 13 Jbeta primers. TCRdb's copy holds only in-frame clones and misses some; the assay was immunoSEQ multiplex PCR. In the table there are under 200,000 clones, about 80% of which are singletons. The sequenced sample consisted of PBMCs. The receptor source for this set is a man aged 25 to 40 in good health and CMV-seronegative.

The genes are TRBV10-1 and TRBJ2-1, with 9 bases matching TRBD2. The CDR3 covers 17 residues. V dropped 0 bases and J dropped 3; count of bases not matched to a gene: 6. Germline V gene data show CDR1 as WNHNN and CDR2 as SYGVQD (reference sequence). The chain's CDR3 is CASSESGLAGRYNEQFF. The CDR3 DNA sequence: TGCGCCAGCAGTGAGTCGGGGCTAGCGGGACGCTACAATGAGCAGTTCTTC.

This clone came up once. The rearrangement joins TRBV2 to TRBJ1-2; 7 bases are a match to TRBD1. With 6 bases clipped from V and 4 bases from J, the junction kept 8 bases outside the gene matches. This CDR3 contains 14 residues. Germline CDR1 reads SNHLY; CDR2 reads FYNNEI. CDR3 nucleotides: TGTGCCAGCAGAGCAACAGGGGCGGTCTATGGCTACACCTTC. It yields the protein CASRATGAVYGYTF.

The chain combines TRBV10-3 with TRBJ2-2, with D perhaps TRBD1 (6 bases). V lost 8 bases, J lost 0 bases, and 10 bases lay in between. The CDR3 contains 14 residues. CDR1 and CDR2 (germline): ENHRY, SYGVKD. The CDR3 spells CAIRTETNTGELFF. DNA of the CDR3: TGTGCCATCCGGACAGAGACGAACACCGGGGAGCTGTTTTTT.

The chain has TRBV5-1 and TRBJ1-2, with 7 nucleotides matching TRBD1. This CDR3 contains 18 residues. The V and J ends lost 0 bases and 3 bases, in that order; junction bases with no gene match: 14. Germline CDR1 SGHRS, CDR2 YFSETQ. The CDR3 sequence: CASSLDAQGDGYYYGYTF. CDR3 nucleotides: TGCGCCAGCAGCTTGGATGCGCAGGGGGACGGGTATTACTATGGCTACACCTTC.

About this clone itself: Germline and junction disagree at one end, which may indicate a read error. V is TRBV6-1 and J is TRBJ1-1, with 9 bases identical to TRBD1. The CDR3 sequence is 16 residues long. Germline V gene data show CDR1 as MNHNS and CDR2 as SASEGT. The CDR3 DNA reads TGTGCCAGCAGTGTTAGGACAGGGGCCGTAGGAACTGAAGATTTCTTT. Its protein is CASSVRTGAVGTEDFF.

The rearrangement joins TRBV6-1 to TRBJ1-2; no clear D gene. Germline V gives CDR1 MNHNS, CDR2 SASEGT. The CDR3 loop spans 13 amino acids. Trimming took off 5 bases at V and 2 bases at J, with 9 bases between the two ends. CDR3 coding DNA: TGTGCCAGCAGTTTTACATACAACTATGGCTACACCTTC. Translating gives CASSFTYNYGYTF.

In nucleotides, the CDR3 is TGCAGTGCTAGTCTAGCGGGTGAGCAGTTCTTC. It specifies CSASLAGEQFF. The V gene is TRBV20-1, the J gene TRBJ2-1; 8 bases fit TRBD2. Germline trimming cut 3 bases from V and 9 bases from J; bases unmatched to any gene: 1. Germline CDR1 DFQATT, CDR2 SNEGSKA (reference sequence). The CDR3 length is 11 residues.

This chain connects TRBV27 to TRBJ1-4; D is unresolved. V shed 7 bases and J shed 0 bases, with 3 bases lying between them. The CDR3 is made up of 12 amino acids. Per germline, CDR1 MNHEY and CDR2 SMNVEV (reference sequence). CDR3: CASTTTNEKLFF. The CDR3 nucleotides are TGTGCCAGCACCACAACTAATGAAAAACTGTTTTTT.

The V gene is TRBV5-4, the J gene TRBJ2-7, with 8 bases that match TRBD1. Germline CDR1 SGHNT, CDR2 YYREEE (reference sequence). With V trimmed by 5 bases and J by 5 bases, 6 bases remained unmatched. This CDR3 region has 13 residues. CDR3 nucleotides: TGTGCCAGCAGTCCTGACAGGGGACACGAGCAGTACTTC. It translates to CASSPDRGHEQYF.

J is TRBJ1-3 and V is TRBV30, with D hard to call. Germline V gene data show CDR1 as GTSNPN and CDR2 as SVGIG (reference sequence). Trimming removed 0 bases at V and 2 bases at J, with 8 bases between. This CDR3 contains 14 residues. The CDR3 DNA sequence: TGTGCCTGGAGTGTACTGGTCCCTGGAAACACCATATATTTT. Amino acids: CAWSVLVPGNTIYF. Full variable domain (missing parts from reference TRBV30 and TRBJ1-3): SQTIHQWPATLVQPVGSPLSLECTVEGTSNPNLYWYRQAAGRGLQLLFYSVGIGQISSEVPQNLSASRPQDRQFILSSKKLLLSDSGFYLCAWSVLVPGNTIYFGEGSWLTVV.

J is TRBJ2-7 and V is TRBV6-5; 10 nucleotides match TRBD1. V dropped 6 bases and J dropped 1; count of bases not matched to a gene: 6. The CDR3 sequence is 15 residues long. Germline V gene lookup returns CDR1 MNHEY and CDR2 SVGAGI. This chain's CDR3 is CASRYRDRGSYEQYF. The CDR3 DNA follows: TGTGCCAGCAGGTACCGGGACAGGGGATCCTACGAGCAGTACTTC.

The chain links TRBV5-4 to TRBJ2-1; 8 positions match TRBD2. CDR3 length: 16 residues. Germline lookup yields CDR1 SGHNT and CDR2 YYREEE (reference sequence). With 5 bases clipped from V and 5 bases from J, the junction kept 12 bases outside the gene matches. The CDR3, as DNA: TGTGCCAGCAGGAACGGGGCTAGCGGGCCCCACAATGAGCAGTTCTTC. This codes for CASRNGASGPHNEQFF. Drawing the rest from reference TRBV5-4 and TRBJ2-1, the complete variable domain is ETGVTQSPTHLIKTRGQQVTLRCSSQSGHNTVSWYQQALGQGPQFIFQYYREEENGRGNFPPRFSGLQFPNYSSELNVNALELDDSALYLCASRNGASGPHNEQFFGPGTRLTVL.

The chain combines TRBV6-1 with TRBJ2-5; 12 positions agree with TRBD2. With the DNA end fitting TRBJ2-7 better, the J assignment may be wrong. Germline CDR1 and CDR2: MNHNS and SASEGT. This CDR3 has 14 amino acids. DNA for the CDR3: TGTGCCAGCAGCTGGACTAGCGGGACCTACGAGCAGTACTTC. This sequence encodes CASSWTSGTYEQYF.

The chain joins TRBV4-2 to TRBJ2-3; 13 bases align to TRBD2. The V and J ends lost 1 base and 8 bases, in that order; junction bases with no gene match: 3. Germline CDR1 and CDR2: LGHNA and YNFKEQ. The CDR3 sequence is 15 residues long. CDR3 amino acids: CASSQGTSGSGTQYF. The DNA of the CDR3 is TGTGCCAGCAGCCAAGGGACTAGCGGGAGCGGTACGCAGTATTTT.

This chain joins TRBV29-1 and TRBJ2-2, with D maybe TRBD2 (5 bases). The CDR3 runs to 14 residues. The germline gives CDR1 SQVTM, CDR2 ANQGSEA. V was pared by 7 bases and J by 3 bases, with 15 bases between. CDR3 protein: CSGRTAADTGELFF. The CDR3 nucleotides are TGCAGCGGGAGGACCGCCGCGGACACCGGGGAGCTGTTTTTT.

This chain uses TRBV10-3 with TRBJ1-2; 8 bases map to TRBD1. This CDR3 region has 14 residues. Germline trimming cut 3 bases from V and 4 bases from J; bases unmatched to any gene: 4. The germline V gene has CDR1 ENHRY and CDR2 SYGVKD. As DNA, the CDR3 is TGTGCCATCAGTGATGCACAGGGGGTCTATGGCTACACCTTC. This sequence encodes CAISDAQGVYGYTF.

In its sample, this clone was seen a few times. CDR3 in amino acids: CASSPQKGRRAGNTIYF. The CDR3 DNA reads as TGTGCCAGCAGCCCCCAAAAAGGGCGGAGGGCTGGAAACACCATATATTTT. The J gene is TRBJ1-3, the V gene TRBV9; no clear D. Trimming removed 4 bases at V and 2 bases at J, with 19 bases between. Per the germline V gene, CDR1 is SGDLS and CDR2 is YYNGEE. The CDR3 has 17 residues.

V gene TRBV7-6 combines with J gene TRBJ1-2, with D possibly being TRBD1 (6 bases). V dropped 5 bases and J dropped 1 base, with 26 bases sitting between them. The CDR3 spans 19 residues. CDR1 and CDR2 from the germline V gene are SGHVS and FNYEAQ. The CDR3 DNA is TGTGCCAGCAGCGACGGTATAAGAAAGGGGGTCAAGGTTAACTATGGCTACACCTTC. Its translation is CASSDGIRKGVKVNYGYTF.

This chain joins TRBV6-7 and TRBJ1-2; maybe TRBD1 (6 bases). TRBV6-7 has ORF status, its function being uncertain. The germline V and J ends were trimmed by 4 bases and 4 bases, with 10 bases remaining between them. The CDR3 is 13 residues long. The CDR3 sequence is CASSFTGCYGYTF. The CDR3 DNA sequence: TGTGCCAGCAGTTTTACAGGGTGCTATGGCTACACCTTC.

V usage is TRBV4-1 and J usage is TRBJ2-5; 8 positions agree with TRBD1. TRBJ2-7 matches the DNA end more closely, so the J call is doubtful. CDR3 length equals 13 residues. The germline V gene has CDR1 MGHRA and CDR2 YSYEKL. The CDR3 reads CASRSGQGYEQYF. DNA of the CDR3: TGCGCCAGCAGAAGTGGACAGGGCTACGAGCAGTACTTC.

This clone was detected only a few times. V usage is TRBV5-4 and J usage is TRBJ2-7, with no clear D. The ends were cut back, 0 bases at V and 2 bases at J, with 9 bases in the middle. The CDR3 totals 14 residues. Germline V gene data show CDR1 as SGHNT and CDR2 as YYREEE (reference sequence). The CDR3 region is CASSLGGRTYEQYF. The CDR3 nucleotides are TGTGCCAGCAGCTTGGGAGGCCGCACCTACGAGCAGTACTTC.

There are a few counts of this clone. The chain has TRBV6-5 and TRBJ1-1; D call uncertain. Germline CDR1 reads MNHEY; CDR2 reads SVGAGI. Trimming pared 6 bases from V and 1 base from J, leaving 6 bases between. This CDR3 is 12 amino acids long. Written as DNA, the CDR3 is TGTGCCAGCAGGGAGGGGAACACTGAAGCTTTCTTT. This gives the protein CASREGNTEAFF.

The V and J genes are TRBV10-2 and TRBJ2-1; D uncertain. The CDR3 extends over 12 amino acids. Trimming pared 2 bases from V and 9 bases from J, leaving 8 bases between. Germline V gene lookup returns CDR1 WSHSY and CDR2 SAAADI. In nucleotides, the CDR3 is TGCGCCAGCAGTGAGCCCTCTCGTGAGCAGTTCTTC. The encoded protein is CASSEPSREQFF.